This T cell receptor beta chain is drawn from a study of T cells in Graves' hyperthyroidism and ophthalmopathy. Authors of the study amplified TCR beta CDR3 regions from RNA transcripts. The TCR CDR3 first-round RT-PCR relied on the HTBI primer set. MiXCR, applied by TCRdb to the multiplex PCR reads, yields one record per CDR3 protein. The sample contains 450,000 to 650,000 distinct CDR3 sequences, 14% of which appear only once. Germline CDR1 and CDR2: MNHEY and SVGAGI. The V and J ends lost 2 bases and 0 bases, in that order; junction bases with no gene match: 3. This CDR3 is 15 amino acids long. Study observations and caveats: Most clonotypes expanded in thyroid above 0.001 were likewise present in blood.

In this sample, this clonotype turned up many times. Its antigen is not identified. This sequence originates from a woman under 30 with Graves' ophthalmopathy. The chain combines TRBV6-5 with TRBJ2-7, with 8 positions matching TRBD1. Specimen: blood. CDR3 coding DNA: TGTGCCAGCAGTTACCCGGGACAGGCCTCCTACGAGCAGTACTTC. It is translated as CASSYPGQASYEQYF.